This is a list of T cell receptor beta chains from one sample in a study of blood T cell repertoires in COVID-19. Profiled with immunoSEQ multiplex PCR; TCRdb holds only in-frame clones, not every one. The table lists fewer than 60,000 clones, around 88% of them singletons, with about 22% in the top ten. The specimen sequenced was peripheral blood. The source of these receptors is a woman aged 80 or over with acute or convalescent COVID-19. Both conserved end residues are part of each CDR3. D genes are given only for firm matches. Clone sizes are given selectively: once, few, many, or a class where the clone is expanded.

J: TRBJ2-2
V: TRBV12-5
size: -
D: -
DNA: TGTGCTAGTGGTTTTGGCGGGGTTGACACCGGGGAGCTGTTTTTT
CDR3: CASGFGGVDTGELFF

J: TRBJ1-2
V: TRBV6-5
size: -
D: TRBD1
DNA: TGTGCCAGCAGTTACTCGGACAGGGGGCTTGGCTACACCTTC
CDR3: CASSYSDRGLGYTF

J: TRBJ1-2
V: TRBV7-9
size: -
D: -
DNA: TGTGCCAGCAGCTTAAGCAGGCAAGCTAACTATGGCTACACCTTC
CDR3: CASSLSRQANYGYTF

J: TRBJ2-1
V: TRBV7-6
size: -
D: TRBD2
DNA: TGTGCCAGCAGTTCATTAAGCGGGAGGGGGGGCAATGAGCAGTTCTTC
CDR3: CASSSLSGRGGNEQFF

J: TRBJ2-2
V: TRBV7-9
size: -
D: TRBD2
DNA: TGTGCCAGCAGCTTAATGGGACTAAACACCGGGGAGCTGTTTTTT
CDR3: CASSLMGLNTGELFF

J: TRBJ1-1
V: TRBV27
size: -
D: -
DNA: TGTGCCAGCACCAAAAGGGAGGGCACTGAAGCTTTCTTT
CDR3: CASTKREGTEAFF

J: TRBJ1-1
V: TRBV3-1/TRBV3-2
size: -
D: -
DNA: TGTGCCAGCAGCCAAGACTGGACAGCCAGGAACACTGAAGCTTTCTTT
CDR3: CASSQDWTARNTEAFF

J: TRBJ2-3
V: TRBV11-2
size: -
D: -
DNA: TGTGCCAGCAGCTTATACCCCGAGAGTGCAGATACGCAGTATTTT
CDR3: CASSLYPESADTQYF

J: TRBJ2-1
V: TRBV4-2
size: -
D: TRBD2
DNA: TGTGCCAGCAGCCAACTAACCGGGACTAGTGAGCAGTTCTTC
CDR3: CASSQLTGTSEQFF

J: TRBJ1-1
V: TRBV2
size: few
D: TRBD1
DNA: TGTGCCAGCAGTGTGGGACAGCTCAACACTGAAGCTTTCTTT
CDR3: CASSVGQLNTEAFF

J: TRBJ1-5
V: TRBV10-2
size: once
D: -
DNA: TGCGCCAGCAGTGACGGAGGGGGCAATCAGCCCCAGCATTTT
CDR3: CASSDGGGNQPQHF

J: TRBJ2-3
V: TRBV10-3
size: -
D: TRBD2
DNA: TGTGCCACCGGGACTAGGGGACAAACCGCTAGCACAGATACGCAGTATTTT
CDR3: CATGTRGQTASTDTQYF

J: TRBJ2-1
V: TRBV11-3
size: -
D: TRBD2
DNA: TGTGCCAGCAGCTCGCGAATCCTAGCGGGGGGATACAATGAGCAGTTCTTC
CDR3: CASSSRILAGGYNEQFF

J: TRBJ2-1
V: TRBV5-6
size: -
D: -
DNA: TGTGCCAGCAGGCCGACAGAAACCTTTTACAATGAGCAGTTCTTC
CDR3: CASRPTETFYNEQFF

J: TRBJ1-4
V: TRBV15
size: few
D: -
DNA: TGTGCCACCAGCAGAGATGGGCAGCTATTTAATAATGAAAAACTGTTTTTT
CDR3: CATSRDGQLFNNEKLFF

J: TRBJ1-1
V: TRBV27
size: -
D: TRBD1
DNA: TGTGCCAGCAGTTTCAGACAGGGGAACACTGAAGCTTTCTTT
CDR3: CASSFRQGNTEAFF

J: TRBJ2-1
V: TRBV7-6
size: -
D: TRBD2
DNA: TGTGCCAGCAGCTTAGCCCTGACTAGCGGGGGGTTCAATGAGCAGTTCTTC
CDR3: CASSLALTSGGFNEQFF

J: TRBJ2-1
V: TRBV5-1
size: -
D: -
DNA: TGCGCCAGCAGCGCGAATAGGGCTCCCTTATCGGGAGCCTACAATGAGCAGTTCTTC
CDR3: CASSANRAPLSGAYNEQFF

J: TRBJ2-3
V: TRBV19
size: -
D: TRBD2
DNA: TGTGCCAGTAGGTCTACCCTAGCGGGGGGCCGGGGTACGCAGTATTTT
CDR3: CASRSTLAGGRGTQYF

J: TRBJ1-1
V: TRBV9
size: once
D: TRBD1
DNA: TGTGCCAGCAGCGAAAACAGGGGGCGCGACACTGAAGCTTTCTTT
CDR3: CASSENRGRDTEAFF

J: TRBJ2-2
V: TRBV2
size: -
D: -
DNA: TGTGCCAGCAGTGAACTTGCAGGGGCGAACACCGGGGAGCTGTTTTTT
CDR3: CASSELAGANTGELFF

J: TRBJ1-1
V: TRBV2
size: -
D: -
DNA: TGTGCCAGAGTGGTAGGCGGGATCGCTGAAGCTTTCTTT
CDR3: CARVVGGIAEAFF

J: TRBJ1-2
V: TRBV27
size: -
D: TRBD1
DNA: TGTGCCAGCAGTCGACAGGGGGGAGGCTACACCTTC
CDR3: CASSRQGGGYTF

J: TRBJ2-1
V: TRBV5-1
size: -
D: TRBD2
DNA: TGCGCCAGCAGCGTGACTAGCGGTTCCTACAATGAGCAGTTCTTC
CDR3: CASSVTSGSYNEQFF

J: TRBJ2-2
V: TRBV3-1/TRBV3-2
size: few
D: -
DNA: TGTGCCAGCAGCCCCCGGGACTTCCGGTCCGGGGAGCTGTTTTTT
CDR3: CASSPRDFRSGELFF

J: TRBJ2-3
V: TRBV10-3
size: -
D: TRBD2
DNA: TGTGCCATCAGTGAGCAAGCGGGAGCTTCGGATACGCAGTATTTT
CDR3: CAISEQAGASDTQYF

J: TRBJ2-1
V: TRBV9
size: -
D: TRBD2
DNA: TGTGCCAGCAGCGTAGTGGAGACTAGCATCAATGAGCAGTTCTTC
CDR3: CASSVVETSINEQFF

J: TRBJ1-2
V: TRBV5-6
size: once
D: TRBD1
DNA: TGTGCCAGCAGCACCATAACAGGGGACTATGGCTACACCTTC
CDR3: CASSTITGDYGYTF

J: TRBJ2-2
V: TRBV3-1/TRBV3-2
size: -
D: TRBD2
DNA: TGTGCCAGCAGCCTCGGGACTAGCCCCACCGGGGAGCTGTTTTTT
CDR3: CASSLGTSPTGELFF

J: TRBJ2-2
V: TRBV10-3
size: -
D: TRBD2
DNA: TGTGCCACACTAGCGGGGGGAAACACCGGGGAGCTGTTTTTT
CDR3: CATLAGGNTGELFF

J: TRBJ1-2
V: TRBV5-5
size: -
D: -
DNA: TGTGCCAGCAGCTTTTTACAGATCTATGGCTACACCTTC
CDR3: CASSFLQIYGYTF

J: TRBJ2-1
V: TRBV5-6
size: -
D: TRBD2
DNA: TGTGCCAGCAGCTTTGGGAGGCGGGGGGCCCACAATGAGCAGTTCTTC
CDR3: CASSFGRRGAHNEQFF